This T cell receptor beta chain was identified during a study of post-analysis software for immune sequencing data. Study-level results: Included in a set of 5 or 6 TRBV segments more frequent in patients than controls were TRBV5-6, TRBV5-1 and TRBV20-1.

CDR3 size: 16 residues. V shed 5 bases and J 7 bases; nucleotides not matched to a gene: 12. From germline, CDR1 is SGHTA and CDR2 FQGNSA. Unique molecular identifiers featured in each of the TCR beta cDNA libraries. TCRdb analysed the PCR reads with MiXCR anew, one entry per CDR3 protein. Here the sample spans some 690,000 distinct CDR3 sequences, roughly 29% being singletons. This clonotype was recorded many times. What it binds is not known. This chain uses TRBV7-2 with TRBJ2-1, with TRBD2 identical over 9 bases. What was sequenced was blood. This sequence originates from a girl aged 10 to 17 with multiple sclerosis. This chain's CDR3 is CASSPPGGRAGNEQFF. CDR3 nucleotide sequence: TGTGCCAGCAGCCCACCCGGCGGGAGGGCCGGGAATGAGCAGTTCTTC.